This TCR beta chain was sequenced for a study of cytomegalovirus exposure and HLA in healthy donors. Germline trimming cut 5 bases from V and 0 bases from J; bases unmatched to any gene: 6. The CDR3 is 15 residues long. The germline V gene encodes CDR1 SQVTM and CDR2 ANQGSEA. The primer mix had 60 Vbeta and 13 Jbeta primers. Some clones are missing from TCRdb's copy, which holds only in-frame ones; the method was immunoSEQ multiplex PCR. The sample includes about 130,000 clones, around 77% of them seen just once. The chain links TRBV29-1 to TRBJ2-1, with TRBD2 identical over 8 bases. Sequences were obtained from PBMCs. This TCR derives from a young man in good health and CMV-seronegative. The CDR3 protein is CSVPGGASSYNEQFF. For the CDR3, the DNA is TGCAGCGTTCCCGGGGGGGCGAGCTCCTACAATGAGCAGTTCTTC.